This T cell receptor beta chain was sequenced for a study of shared clonotypes between healthy human individuals. Points from the study as a whole: Memory subsets had estimated richness that was generally smaller than that of naive subsets. Relative to their counterparts shared across all four donors, non-shared clonotypes exhibited diminished generation probabilities. Few donors limited the genetic and exposure-history diversity represented.

Here immunoSEQ multiplex PCR was the method, and the copy in TCRdb shows in-frame clones only, minus some. Among millions of clones, roughly 95% were seen once, and the ten largest hold approximately 1.2%. Of note for this clone: What it binds is unknown.

Naive CD8 cells lacked CD45RO and underwent positive selection for CCR7, leaving out terminally differentiated effector memory CD45RA+ cells. V lost 4 bases and J 2 bases, leaving 17 bases between the germline ends. CDR1 is SGHNT, CDR2 YYREEE, per germline (reference sequence). The CDR3 is made up of 16 amino acids. The sequence came from a man between 18 and 35 years old in good health. The V and J genes are TRBV5-4 and TRBJ2-3, with D perhaps being TRBD1 or TRBD2 (6 bases each). What was sequenced was naive CD8+ T cells sorted from blood. As DNA, the CDR3 is TGTGCCAGCAGCCCTTTACTAGCAGGGGTCACAGATACGCAGTATTTT. This translates into CASSPLLAGVTDTQYF.